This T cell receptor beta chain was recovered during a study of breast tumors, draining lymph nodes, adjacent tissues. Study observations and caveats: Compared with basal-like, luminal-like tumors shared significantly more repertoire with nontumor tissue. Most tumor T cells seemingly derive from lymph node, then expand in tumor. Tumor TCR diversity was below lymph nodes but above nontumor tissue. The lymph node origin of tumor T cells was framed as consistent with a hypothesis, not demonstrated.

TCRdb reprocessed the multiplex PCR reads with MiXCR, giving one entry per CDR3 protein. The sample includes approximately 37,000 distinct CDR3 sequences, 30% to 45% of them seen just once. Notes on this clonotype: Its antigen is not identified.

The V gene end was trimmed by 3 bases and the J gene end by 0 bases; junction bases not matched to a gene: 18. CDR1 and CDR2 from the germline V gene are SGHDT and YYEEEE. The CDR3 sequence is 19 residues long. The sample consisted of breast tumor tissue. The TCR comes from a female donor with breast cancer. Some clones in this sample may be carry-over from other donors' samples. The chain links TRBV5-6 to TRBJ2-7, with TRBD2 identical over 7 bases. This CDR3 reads CASSSWGRGRQIYSYEQYF. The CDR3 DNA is TGTGCCAGCAGCTCATGGGGGAGGGGCAGACAAATATACTCCTACGAGCAGTACTTC.